Included here is one T cell receptor (beta chain) sequence, with context. TCRdb redid the calling of the RT-PCR reads with MiXCR, one entry per CDR3 protein. The data hold roughly 940,000 distinct CDR3 sequences, with roughly 17% observed a single time. The entry originates in a study of patients and donors after allogeneic stem cell transplantation. This TCR derives from a human donor who was either an allogeneic HSCT recipient or a stem cell or donor lymphocyte infusion donor (not recorded which). It is not recorded whose cells these are; they may come from a transplant donor. The sequenced sample was blood, either unsorted or a sorted T cell fraction (not recorded which).

The CDR3 DNA sequence: TGTGCCAGCTCACCACCGGGGACAGGGTTATATGAGCAGTTCTTC. Translation gives CASSPPGTGLYEQFF. The chain couples TRBV18 to TRBJ2-1; TRBD1 matches 9 bases. The germline gives CDR1 KGHSH, CDR2 LQKENI. V was pared by 0 bases and J by 8 bases, with 5 bases of the junction left unmatched. The CDR3 extends over 15 amino acids.